The 10 T cell receptor beta chains given below trace back to one sample, sequenced in a study of patients and donors after allogeneic stem cell transplantation. MiXCR, run by TCRdb on the RT-PCR reads, gives a single entry per CDR3 protein. This table holds approximately 33,000 distinct CDR3 sequences, under 7.5% found once. The sample was blood, either unsorted or a sorted T cell fraction (not recorded which). These TCRs come from a human donor who was either an allogeneic HSCT recipient or a stem cell or donor lymphocyte infusion donor (not recorded which). It is not recorded whose cells these are; they may come from a transplant donor.

The V and J genes are TRBV5-6 and TRBJ1-5; TRBD1 is a possible D gene (6 bases). This CDR3 contains 13 residues. Trimming took off 3 bases at V and 7 bases at J, with 11 bases between the two ends. Germline-derived CDR1 and CDR2 are SGHDT and YYEEEE. The CDR3 coding sequence is TGTGCCAGCAGCTCATCCACAGGGCAGCCCCAGCATTTT. It yields the protein CASSSSTGQPQHF. Based on the CDR3 plus reference TRBV5-6 and TRBJ1-5, the full variable domain is DAGVTQSPTHLIKTRGQQVTLRCSPKSGHDTVSWYQQALGQGPQFIFQYYEEEERQRGNFPDRFSGHQFPNYSSELNVNALLLGDSALYLCASSSSTGQPQHFGDGTRLSIL.

This clonotype was observed at least ten times. The chain carries TRBV24-1 and TRBJ2-3; D is perhaps TRBD2 (6 bases). Germline CDR1 KGHDR, CDR2 SFDVKD. The CDR3 is 18 residues long. Deletions cut 4 bases from V and 1 base from J, with 20 bases between. CDR3: CATSDPRGAGRGTDTQYF. CDR3 nucleotide sequence: TGTGCCACCAGTGACCCTAGGGGAGCGGGTAGGGGCACAGATACGCAGTATTTT.

This clonotype was found many times. V usage is TRBV18 and J usage is TRBJ1-4, with a possible D match to TRBD1 (5 bases). The length of the CDR3 is 13 residues. Germline assignment: CDR1 KGHSH and CDR2 LQKENI. Trimming took 6 bases from V and 8 from J, leaving 13 bases between them. DNA for the CDR3: TGTGCCAGCTCCAGGGCGGGGTACGAAAAACTGTTTTTT. It encodes CASSRAGYEKLFF.

This chain uses TRBV27 with TRBJ2-1, with D perhaps matching TRBD2 (6 bases). Germline V gives CDR1 MNHEY, CDR2 SMNVEV (reference sequence). The CDR3 is 16 amino acids. Trimming removed 1 base from V and 0 bases from J, with 10 bases in between. CDR3 amino acids: CASSLWGGGSYNEQFF. CDR3 coding DNA: TGTGCCAGCAGTTTATGGGGAGGCGGCTCCTACAATGAGCAGTTCTTC.

At least ten counts were recorded for this clonotype. The chain links TRBV4-3 to TRBJ1-4, with D possibly TRBD1 on 6 matching bases. V lost 0 bases, J lost 7 bases, and 15 bases lay in between. The CDR3 consists of 16 residues. Germline CDR1 and CDR2: LGHNA and YSLEER. The CDR3 region has the DNA TGCGCCAGCAGCCAAGACGTTCAGGGGTCGATTGAAAAACTGTTTTTT. Translating gives CASSQDVQGSIEKLFF.

The sample holds a few counts of this clonotype. The chain recombines TRBV12-3 or TRBV12-4 with TRBJ2-1; TRBD2 aligns across 7 bases. Trimming removed 7 bases from V and 3 bases from J; junction bases left unmatched: 6. The CDR3 runs to 14 residues. The CDR3 loop is CASNSAGDYNEQFF. CDR3 nucleotides: TGTGCCAGCAATTCGGCGGGAGACTACAATGAGCAGTTCTTC.

This clonotype was detected many times. V gene TRBV10-3 combines with J gene TRBJ2-7; 12 bases are shared with TRBD1. CDR3 length: 13 amino acids. V trimming: 10 bases; J trimming: 5 bases; junction bases outside the gene matches: 6. Germline values: CDR1 ENHRY, CDR2 SYGVKD. The CDR3 loop is CATGGTGGNEQYF. The CDR3 DNA reads TGTGCCACCGGAGGGACAGGGGGCAACGAGCAGTACTTC.

This clonotype was detected ten times or more. The chain joins TRBV6-5 to TRBJ2-2; D is undetermined. Trimming pared 5 bases from V and 0 bases from J, leaving 13 bases between. In germline, CDR1 is MNHEY, CDR2 SVGAGI. The CDR3 is 16 residues long. CDR3: CASSRLDGSNTGELFF. The CDR3 DNA is TGTGCCAGCAGTAGATTGGACGGATCGAACACCGGGGAGCTGTTTTTT.

This clonotype was seen many times. This sequence joins TRBV5-1 and TRBJ2-2; a weak D match, TRBD2 (5 bases). CDR3 length: 14 residues. Germline V lookup: CDR1 SGHRS, CDR2 YFSETQ. Trimming pared 4 bases from V and 6 bases from J, leaving 13 bases between. The CDR3: CASSPRGLAGELFF. The CDR3 region has the DNA TGCGCCAGCAGCCCGCGAGGGTTAGCCGGGGAGCTGTTTTTT.

Of note for this clonotype: A much larger clone differs by one base, so this may be a read error. This is likely a read error, given that the CDR3 carries no conserved phenylalanine or tryptophan at its end. This chain's CDR3 is CASSQGQGRNEQFY. The CDR3 DNA follows: TGTGCCAGCAGTCAAGGACAGGGGCGCAATGAGCAGTTCTAC. J is TRBJ2-1 and V is TRBV12-3 or TRBV12-4; 9 positions match TRBD1. J was trimmed by 6 bases and V by 5 bases; bases with no gene match: 5. CDR3 size: 14 residues.